The present TCR beta chain was sequenced within a study of T cells in Graves' hyperthyroidism and ophthalmopathy. TCR beta CDR3 regions were amplified from RNA transcripts. The HTBI primer set drove a first-round RT-PCR of the TCR CDR3. Using its own MiXCR run on the multiplex PCR reads, TCRdb lists one record per CDR3 protein. The sample lists about 640,000 distinct CDR3 sequences, around 20% occurring once. Disease lasting under 3 months, a NOSPECS grade of at least 4, and a Clinical Activity Score of at least 3 were features of the ophthalmopathy patients. Exclusion criteria comprised uncontrolled infection, other autoimmune disease, pregnancy or lactation. Diagnoses used clinical symptoms, serum thyroxine and TRAb, thyroid ultrasound and orbital computed tomography. Extraction of PBMCs used roughly 9.6 ml of fresh peripheral blood. This clonotype has at least ten counts. Material for sequencing was blood. The TCR was taken from a man between 25 and 39 years old with Graves' ophthalmopathy.

The chain's CDR3 is CASSFGTRNNEQFF. The CDR3 DNA reads TGCGCCAGCAGCTTTGGAACGAGGAACAATGAGCAGTTCTTC. The chain combines TRBV5-1 with TRBJ2-1, with D unclear. Germline lookup yields CDR1 SGHRS and CDR2 YFSETQ. The CDR3 runs to 14 residues. The ends were cut back, 2 bases at V and 5 bases at J, with 11 bases in the middle.